Presented here are 8 T cell receptor beta chains from one specimen sequenced in a study of shared clonotypes between healthy human individuals. Profiling relied on immunoSEQ multiplex PCR, and the TCRdb table lists in-frame clones only, not all of them. The sample lists about 640,000 clones, about three quarters occurring once. The sequenced sample consisted of memory CD4+ T cells sorted from blood. Described subset: CD45RA-negative fraction. The source is a woman aged 25 to 39 in good health.

The chain uses TRBV28 and TRBJ2-7; 7 bases are shared with TRBD2. The CDR3 has 14 amino acids. The V gene end was trimmed by 6 bases and the J gene end by 5 bases; junction bases not matched to a gene: 10. Germline CDR1 MDHEN, CDR2 SYDVKM. The CDR3 DNA sequence: TGTGCCAGCAGGGTGGGAGGGCGTAGAGACGAGCAGTACTTC. The encoded protein is CASRVGGRRDEQYF.

The chain joins TRBV28 to TRBJ2-7; TRBD2 agrees at 12 bases. The CDR3 spans 16 residues. With V trimmed by 6 bases and J by 1 base, 7 bases remained unmatched. In germline, CDR1 is MDHEN, CDR2 SYDVKM. The CDR3 region is CASRPLGLAGSYEQYF. The CDR3 region has the DNA TGTGCCAGCAGACCACTGGGACTAGCGGGTTCCTACGAGCAGTACTTC.

This clone occurred once. The V and J genes are TRBV28 and TRBJ2-7; 7 positions match TRBD2. The CDR3 spans 14 residues. The germline V gene encodes CDR1 MDHEN and CDR2 SYDVKM. V dropped 6 bases and J dropped 0; count of bases not matched to a gene: 5. DNA of the CDR3: TGTGCCAGCAGGTCCAGCGGGAACTCCTACGAGCAGTACTTC. Protein sequence: CASRSSGNSYEQYF.

The chain has TRBV11-2 and TRBJ2-7; D might be TRBD2 (6 bases). There are 14 residues in the CDR3. Per germline, CDR1 SGHAT and CDR2 FQNNGV. V gave up 1 base and J gave up 4 bases, with 11 bases separating them. This CDR3 reads CASSLGEDGYEQYF. Written as DNA, the CDR3 is TGTGCCAGCAGCTTAGGGGAGGACGGATACGAGCAGTACTTC.

The chain carries TRBV5-1 and TRBJ2-1, with D maybe TRBD2 (5 bases). The germline V gene encodes CDR1 SGHRS and CDR2 YFSETQ. Trimming pared 0 bases from V and 9 bases from J, leaving 10 bases between. This CDR3 has 13 amino acids. CDR3 sequence (DNA): TGCGCCAGCAGCTTGGACCCCGCGGGTGAGCAGTTCTTC. This translates into CASSLDPAGEQFF.

This clone showed up just once. The V and J genes are TRBV6-6 and TRBJ2-7; TRBD1 matches at 9 bases. V dropped 2 bases and J dropped 6; count of bases not matched to a gene: 5. The V gene's germline CDR1 is MNHNY and CDR2 SVGAGI (reference sequence). CDR3 length equals 14 residues. The CDR3, as DNA: TGTGCCAGCAGTTACCTGGGGACAGGGCGCGAGCAGTACTTC. Amino acids: CASSYLGTGREQYF.

This clone was detected a few times. The same CDR3 arises from other DNA sequences in this sample as well. This chain joins TRBV5-1 and TRBJ2-2; 9 bases align to TRBD1. The J segment lost 2 bases and the V segment lost 0 bases, leaving 5 bases of the junction unmatched. Per the germline V gene, CDR1 is SGHRS and CDR2 is YFSETQ. The CDR3 spans 17 residues. The CDR3 protein is CASSLVGTGTNTGELFF. Here the CDR3 DNA reads TGCGCCAGCAGCTTGGTGGGGACAGGGACTAACACCGGGGAGCTGTTTTTT.

This clone has only a few counts. The rearrangement joins TRBV5-1 to TRBJ2-3; 12 bases fit TRBD1. Trimming cost V 0 bases and J 9 bases; bases outside gene matches: 5. Germline lookup yields CDR1 SGHRS and CDR2 YFSETQ. The CDR3 is 15 amino acids. In DNA, the CDR3 is TGCGCCAGCAGCTTGGTGGGACAGGGGGCTGAGACGCAGTATTTT. Its translation is CASSLVGQGAETQYF.